The source of this T cell receptor (beta chain) is a study of CD8 T cells in ankylosing spondylitis. The study, taken as a whole, reports: Disease-linked clones were reportedly significantly enriched in matched ankylosing spondylitis synovial fluid. A TCR beta motif of fewer than 10 highly homologous variants seemed to mark ankylosing spondylitis blood. Certain motif variants had earlier been reported in reactive arthritis synovial fluid and blood. The authors found the disease-linked clones to be CD8+ and relatively rare in peripheral blood.

The germline V gene encodes CDR1 MNHNY and CDR2 SVGAGI (reference sequence). Germline trimming cut 7 bases from V and 9 bases from J; bases unmatched to any gene: 5. This CDR3 region has 11 residues. 5'-RACE, quantitative and with molecular barcodes, yielded the TCR beta libraries. TCRdb re-called the 5' RACE reads through MiXCR, storing one row per CDR3 protein. The sample consists of some 800,000 distinct CDR3 sequences, about 12% of them appearing once. This clonotype was seen only a few times. Its matching antigen is unknown. The rearrangement uses TRBV6-6 and TRBJ2-5, with TRBD1 matching 7 bases. The receptor was derived from a male donor with ankylosing spondylitis. The source material was blood, either unsorted or a sorted T cell fraction (not recorded which). The CDR3 sequence is CASTLGGPQYF. CDR3 coding DNA: TGTGCCAGCACCCTAGGGGGCCCCCAGTACTTC.